This T cell receptor (beta chain) was retrieved from a study of T cell repertoires in cytomegalovirus infection. As for the study in general: Carrying CMV and the relevant HLA type showed in public TCR beta signatures. General study points: Ex vivo, HLA-C-restricted CMV-specific TCR beta clonotypes prevailed over the rest of the response.

TCRdb re-derived calls from the reads in MiXCR, one entry per CDR3 protein. Of 630,000 or so distinct CDR3 sequences detected, around 24% appear once; the ten largest clones hold 6.5% to 10%. For this clonotype: Its target is unknown.

The sample consisted of CD8+ T cells from PBMCs. This TCR came from a human donor in good health (CMV status not recorded). Some clones in this sample may be carry-over from other donors' samples.

The CDR3 sequence is CASSGERGEPGQSTDTQYF. The DNA for the CDR3 is TGTGCCAGCAGTGGCGAGCGTGGAGAACCGGGACAGAGCACAGATACGCAGTATTTT. The chain recombines TRBV6-6 with TRBJ2-3; TRBD1 matches at 7 bases. V shed 5 bases and J 0 bases; nucleotides not matched to a gene: 17. The CDR3 is 19 residues long. The V gene's germline CDR1 is MNHNY and CDR2 SVGAGI (reference sequence).